The following is a TCR beta chain sequence with its context. The antigen is unknown. The CDR3 has 12 amino acids. The V gene end was trimmed by 2 bases and the J gene end by 10 bases; junction bases not matched to a gene: 2. Looked up from germline, CDR1 is ENHRY and CDR2 is SYGVKD. This sample was taken from a study of sequential checkpoint blockade in melanoma. Study details: Matched biopsies came pretreatment and at week 13 for around 24 patients. Study findings and constraints: Response in arm A was associated with pretreatment TIL clonality.

Sample treatment: randomized to nivolumab then ipilimumab (arm A) or the reverse (arm B). Some clones are missing from TCRdb's copy, which holds only in-frame ones; the method was immunoSEQ multiplex PCR. The sample gives nearly 5,000 clones, approximately 23% of which show up once; approximately 8.6% is in the top ten. The sample here was tumor tissue (inferred from file names), taken from a patient given nivolumab and ipilimumab in sequence. The chain is built from TRBV10-3 and TRBJ2-1; 7 nucleotides align to TRBD1. This TCR came from a human donor with melanoma. The CDR3 DNA sequence: TGTGCCATCAGTGAGCGGGGACAGGAGCAGTTCTTC. Translation: CAISERGQEQFF.